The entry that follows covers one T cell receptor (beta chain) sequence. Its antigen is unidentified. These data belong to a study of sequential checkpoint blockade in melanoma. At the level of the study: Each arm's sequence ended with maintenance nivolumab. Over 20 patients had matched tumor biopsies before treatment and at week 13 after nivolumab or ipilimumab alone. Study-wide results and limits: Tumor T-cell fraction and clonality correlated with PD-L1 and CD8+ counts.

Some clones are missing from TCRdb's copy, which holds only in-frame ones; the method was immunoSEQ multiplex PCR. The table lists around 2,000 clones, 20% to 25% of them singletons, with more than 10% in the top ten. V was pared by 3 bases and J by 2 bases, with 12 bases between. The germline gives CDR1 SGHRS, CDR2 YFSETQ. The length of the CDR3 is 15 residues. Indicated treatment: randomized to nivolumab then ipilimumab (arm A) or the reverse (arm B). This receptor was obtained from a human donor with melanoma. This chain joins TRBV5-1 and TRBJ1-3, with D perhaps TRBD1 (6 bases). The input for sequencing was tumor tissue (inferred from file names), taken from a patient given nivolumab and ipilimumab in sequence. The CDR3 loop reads CASSSGDTPGNTIYF. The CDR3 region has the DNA TGCGCCAGCAGCTCGGGGGACACCCCTGGAAACACCATATATTTT.